This T cell receptor (beta chain) was identified during a study of blood T cell repertoires in COVID-19. The V and J ends lost 7 bases and 3 bases respectively, with 16 bases between them. Germline V lookup: CDR1 SQVTM, CDR2 ANQGSEA. The CDR3 runs 13 residues. Assay: immunoSEQ multiplex PCR; the TCRdb copy retains only in-frame clones and omits some. The sample carries roughly 190,000 clones, about 89% recorded once. The receptor comes from a woman between 18 and 29 years old who had recovered from COVID-19. The sample was PBMCs or T cells enriched from blood (not recorded which). The chain has TRBV29-1 and TRBJ2-7; weak D call: TRBD1 (5 bases). The CDR3 DNA reads as TGCAGCGCGATAGACAGAACCGACTACGAGCAGTACTTC. Its translation is CSAIDRTDYEQYF.